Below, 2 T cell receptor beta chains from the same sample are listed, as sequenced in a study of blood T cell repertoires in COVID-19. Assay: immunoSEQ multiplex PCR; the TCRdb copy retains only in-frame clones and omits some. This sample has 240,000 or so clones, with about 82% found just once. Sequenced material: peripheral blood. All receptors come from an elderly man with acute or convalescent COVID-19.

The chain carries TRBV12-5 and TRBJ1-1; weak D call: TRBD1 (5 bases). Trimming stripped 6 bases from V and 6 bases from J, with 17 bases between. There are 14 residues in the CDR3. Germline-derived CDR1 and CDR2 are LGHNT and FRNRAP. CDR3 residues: CASGPRAINAEAFF. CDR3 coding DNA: TGTGCTAGTGGGCCCAGGGCAATAAACGCTGAAGCTTTCTTT.

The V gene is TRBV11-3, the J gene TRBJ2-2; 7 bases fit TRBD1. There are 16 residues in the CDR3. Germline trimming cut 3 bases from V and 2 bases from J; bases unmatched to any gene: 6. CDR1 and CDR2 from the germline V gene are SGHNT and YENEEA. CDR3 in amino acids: CASSLRTGGNTGELFF. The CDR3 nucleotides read TGTGCCAGCAGCTTGCGGACAGGCGGCAACACCGGGGAGCTGTTTTTT.